Presented here are 24 T cell receptor beta chains from one specimen sequenced in a study of cytomegalovirus exposure and HLA in healthy donors. The PCR made use of 60 Vbeta and 13 Jbeta primers. Generated by immunoSEQ multiplex PCR, the TCRdb table keeps only in-frame clones and is missing some. The table lists about 160,000 clones. The sample taken for sequencing was PBMCs. The receptors stem from a man aged 25-45 years in good health and CMV-seronegative.

The chain combines TRBV7-8 with TRBJ2-5; 7 nucleotides match TRBD2. The V segment lost 3 bases and the J segment 5 bases; nucleotides outside the gene matches: 9. CDR1 is SGHVS and CDR2 is FQNEAQ in the germline V gene. The CDR3 covers 15 residues. The CDR3 loop is CASSFRLAVRETQYF. The CDR3 DNA reads as TGTGCCAGCAGCTTCCGACTAGCCGTCCGGGAGACCCAGTACTTC.

This chain links TRBV7-6 with TRBJ2-7; 7 positions agree with TRBD2. J gave up 2 bases and V 5 bases, and 9 bases lay outside the gene matches. CDR3 size: 15 residues. Germline V gene lookup returns CDR1 SGHVS and CDR2 FNYEAQ. The CDR3 DNA reads TGTGCCAGCAGCACCGGGAACAGCGGGACCTACGAGCAGTACTTC. As protein: CASSTGNSGTYEQYF. The entire variable domain, with the rest obtained from reference TRBV7-6 and TRBJ2-7, is as follows: GAGVSQSPRYKVTKRGQDVALRCDPISGHVSLYWYRQALGQGPEFLTYFNYEAQQDKSGLPNDRFSAERPEGSISTLTIQRTEQRDSAMYRCASSTGNSGTYEQYFGPGTRLTVT.

This sequence joins TRBV9 and TRBJ2-7, with 9 bases lining up with TRBD2. Germline V gene sequence: CDR1 SGDLS, CDR2 YYNGEE. Trimming cost V 4 bases and J 4 bases; bases outside gene matches: 3. The CDR3 contains 13 residues. The CDR3 nucleotides are TGTGCCAGCAGCAGAAGCGGGGGGTACGAGCAGTACTTC. It encodes CASSRSGGYEQYF. The full variable domain, rest sourced from reference TRBV9 and TRBJ2-7, is DSGVTQTPKHLITATGQRVTLRCSPRSGDLSVYWYQQSLDQGLQFLIQYYNGEERAKGNILERFSAQQFPDLHSELNLSSLELGDSALYFCASSRSGGYEQYFGPGTRLTVT.

As to this clone: A read error may account for a junction end that differs from germline. The chain couples TRBV18 to TRBJ2-3; 7 positions agree with TRBD2. The CDR3 covers 13 residues. The germline gives CDR1 KGHSH, CDR2 LQKENI. CDR3 bases: TGTGCCACCTCACCGGGAGGTTCGGATACGCAGTATTTT. Its protein is CATSPGGSDTQYF.

This rearrangement joins TRBV27 to TRBJ2-3; D call uncertain. The CDR3 covers 13 residues. Germline V CDR1 and CDR2: MNHEY, SMNVEV (reference sequence). V gave up 3 bases and J gave up 4 bases, with 8 bases separating them. This CDR3 reads CASSFDRADTQYF. DNA for the CDR3: TGTGCCAGCAGTTTCGACCGGGCAGATACGCAGTATTTT.

The chain couples TRBV6-6 to TRBJ2-5; tentatively, D is TRBD2 (7 bases). The CDR3 runs to 15 residues. The V gene lost 6 bases and the J gene lost 2 bases, with 16 bases spanning the gap. Germline lookup yields CDR1 MNHNY and CDR2 SVGAGI (reference sequence). The CDR3 sequence is CASSFRGAGQETQYF. In nucleotides, the CDR3 is TGTGCCAGCAGCTTCAGGGGAGCGGGGCAAGAGACCCAGTACTTC.

V and J are TRBV12-5 and TRBJ2-7, with 8 nucleotides matching TRBD2. V was clipped by 1 base and J by 2 bases; unmatched bases: 13. The CDR3 is 18 residues long. CDR1 and CDR2 from the germline V gene are LGHNT and FRNRAP. The CDR3 bases are TGTGCTAGTGGTTTGGGGCGAAAAGACGGGAGGGACACCTACGAGCAGTACTTC. Its translation is CASGLGRKDGRDTYEQYF.

This chain connects TRBV30 to TRBJ2-7; perhaps TRBD1 as D (7 bases). Trimming took 3 bases from V and 2 from J, leaving 20 bases between them. This CDR3 is built from 16 residues. Per germline, CDR1 GTSNPN and CDR2 SVGIG (reference sequence). CDR3 residues: CAWSGGSGTATYEQYF. CDR3 sequence (DNA): TGTGCCTGGAGCGGGGGATCGGGGACAGCCACCTACGAGCAGTACTTC.

As regards this clone: Compared with germline, one end of the junction differs, possibly owing to a read error. Different DNA sequences within this sample yield the same CDR3. The chain links TRBV6-1 to TRBJ2-7; TRBD2 agrees at 9 bases. The CDR3 has 15 amino acids. CDR1 MNHNS and CDR2 SASEGT come from the germline V gene. In DNA form, the CDR3 reads TGCGCCAGCAGTGTGGGGCTAGCGGGACCCTACGAGCAGTACTTC. Protein sequence: CASSVGLAGPYEQYF.

This sequence joins TRBV19 and TRBJ1-1, with D hard to call. Germline assignment: CDR1 LNHDA and CDR2 SQIVND (reference sequence). V was pared by 9 bases and J by 3 bases, with 17 bases between. The CDR3 contains 14 residues. The CDR3 loop is CASGVVGGYTEAFF. The CDR3, as DNA: TGTGCCAGCGGAGTGGTGGGAGGTTACACTGAAGCTTTCTTT.

This chain joins TRBV28 and TRBJ2-1; tentative D call: TRBD2 (6 bases). The CDR3 has 13 residues. The germline V gene has CDR1 MDHEN and CDR2 SYDVKM. Trimming shortened V by 4 bases and J by 6 bases, and 10 bases separated the two germline ends. CDR3 nucleotides: TGTGCCAGCAGTTGGGGGGTAGGCAATGAGCAGTTCTTC. Its translation: CASSWGVGNEQFF.

The chain carries TRBV19 and TRBJ1-5, with D maybe TRBD1 (5 bases). The length of the CDR3 is 14 residues. V was clipped by 6 bases and J by 8 bases, with 17 bases between them. Germline V gene lookup returns CDR1 LNHDA and CDR2 SQIVND (reference sequence). For the CDR3, the DNA is TGTGCCAGTAGCCCTTCTAGGGGAGGGAAGCCCCAGCATTTT. This translates into CASSPSRGGKPQHF.

The V gene is TRBV10-3, the J gene TRBJ2-1; no definite D call. The CDR3 spans 16 residues. V lost 0 bases and J lost 6, with 15 bases in between. Germline loops: CDR1 ENHRY, CDR2 SYGVKD. CDR3 sequence (DNA): TGTGCCATCAGTGAGTCGATAGGAGAGGCCTCCAATGAGCAGTTCTTC. Translated: CAISESIGEASNEQFF.

This rearrangement joins TRBV5-8 to TRBJ1-4, with 12 positions matching TRBD1. This CDR3 has 16 residues. Germline-derived CDR1 and CDR2 are SGHTS and YDEGEE. With 4 bases clipped from V and 3 bases from J, the junction kept 4 bases outside the gene matches. The CDR3 region has the DNA TGTGCCAGCAGCCCGGGACAGGGGGCGCCTAATGAAAAACTGTTTTTT. Its translation: CASSPGQGAPNEKLFF.

This chain's CDR3 is CASSLSGTGSYEQYF. The CDR3 DNA is TGTGCCAGCAGCTTATCCGGGACAGGATCCTACGAGCAGTACTTC. The chain carries TRBV11-2 and TRBJ2-7; TRBD1 agrees at 8 bases. The trim removed 2 bases at V and 1 base at J, leaving 4 bases unmatched. Per germline, CDR1 SGHAT and CDR2 FQNNGV. The CDR3 sequence is 15 residues long.

The genes are TRBV6-1 and TRBJ2-7; 7 nucleotides line up with TRBD2. The germline V gene has CDR1 MNHNS and CDR2 SASEGT. The CDR3 runs to 15 residues. V was clipped by 5 bases and J by 3 bases; unmatched bases: 10. CDR3 loop: CASSTLGRGDYEQYF. In nucleotides, the CDR3 is TGTGCCAGCAGTACCCTAGGGAGGGGAGACTACGAGCAGTACTTC.

The chain couples TRBV4-3 to TRBJ2-2; D is undetermined. The CDR3 is made up of 16 amino acids. CDR1 is LGHNA and CDR2 is YSLEER in the germline V gene. V lost 0 bases and J 4 bases, leaving 12 bases between the germline ends. The CDR3, as DNA: TGCGCCAGCAGCCAAGAAGAAACAGCCTTCACCGGGGAGCTGTTTTTT. It specifies CASSQEETAFTGELFF.

Turning to this clone: This same CDR3 is encoded by further DNA sequences in the sample. This rearrangement joins TRBV7-2 to TRBJ2-7; 14 bases are a match to TRBD2. Germline V gene sequence: CDR1 SGHTA, CDR2 FQGNSA. V was pared by 3 bases and J by 2 bases, with 0 bases of the junction left unmatched. The length of the CDR3 is 15 residues. The CDR3 loop reads CASSLTSGRAYEQYF. The DNA of the CDR3 is TGTGCCAGCAGCTTGACTAGCGGGAGGGCCTACGAGCAGTACTTC.

The chain couples TRBV6-6 to TRBJ2-3; D remains unclear. V lost 5 bases, J lost 6 bases, and 12 bases lay in between. CDR3 length equals 13 residues. Per germline, CDR1 MNHNY and CDR2 SVGAGI (reference sequence). CDR3 loop: CASSISWPDTQYF. The CDR3 DNA follows: TGTGCCAGCAGTATATCTTGGCCTGATACGCAGTATTTT.

V is TRBV18 and J is TRBJ2-7; TRBD2 agrees at 8 bases. The CDR3 runs to 17 residues. J lost 1 base, V lost 2 bases, and 10 bases had no gene match. Germline V gene sequence: CDR1 KGHSH, CDR2 LQKENI. The CDR3 sequence: CASSPRSAGAGSYEQYF. The CDR3 region has the DNA TGTGCCAGCTCACCAAGGTCAGCGGGAGCGGGGTCCTACGAGCAGTACTTC.

The rearrangement joins TRBV7-2 to TRBJ1-5; maybe TRBD1 (5 bases). This CDR3 is built from 12 residues. Germline CDR1 is SGHTA and CDR2 is FQGNSA. Trimming stripped 1 base from V and 12 bases from J, with 10 bases between. The DNA for the CDR3 is TGTGCCAGCAGCTTAGGATCGGGGGACCAGCATTTT. Translation gives CASSLGSGDQHF.

The chain uses TRBV14 and TRBJ2-1, with TRBD1 matching 9 bases. CDR3 length: 16 amino acids. With V trimmed by 3 bases and J by 5 bases, 8 bases remained unmatched. Germline CDR1 SGHDN, CDR2 FVKESK. The CDR3 DNA follows: TGTGCCAGCAGCCAGTGGGGACAGGGAGGGCACAATGAGCAGTTCTTC. Its protein product is CASSQWGQGGHNEQFF.

The chain has TRBV4-3 and TRBJ2-3; TRBD2 is a possible D gene (6 bases). The V gene lost 1 base and the J gene lost 8 bases, with 19 bases spanning the gap. CDR3 length equals 16 residues. Germline V gene data show CDR1 as LGHNA and CDR2 as YSLEER. The CDR3 region has the DNA TGCGCCAGCAGCCAAGTCTTGGGAGGCCCCGCGGGTACGCAGTATTTT. Translated: CASSQVLGGPAGTQYF.

The genes are TRBV10-1 and TRBJ2-7, with 7 nucleotides matching TRBD2. V was clipped by 2 bases and J by 4 bases; unmatched bases: 8. Germline V gene lookup returns CDR1 WNHNN and CDR2 SYGVQD (reference sequence). CDR3 size: 15 residues. CDR3 DNA: TGCGCCAGCAGTGAGAATGCAGCGGGGACTTACGAGCAGTACTTC. Amino acid sequence: CASSENAAGTYEQYF.